This entry features one TCR beta chain sequence. Its antigen is unidentified. Investigators sought sequencing depths of between 1 in 200,000 and 1 in 1 million T cells. Profiled with immunoSEQ multiplex PCR; TCRdb holds only in-frame clones, not every one. This table holds roughly 76,000 clones, 80% found once. This entry belongs to a study of cytotoxic CD8 clonotypes in ibrutinib-treated CLL. Study background: Responses: roughly 24 partial, 2 complete; after median about 70 months, roughly 14 stayed remitted, approximately twelve progressed.

The CDR3 runs to 11 residues. The V end was cut by 10 bases, the J end by 5 bases, with 10 bases between. Germline CDR1 ENHRY, CDR2 SYGVKD. General observations from the study: Before falling back toward baseline at progression, clonality had risen at the time of ibrutinib response. Baseline levels of clonality went above those of age-matched healthy donors and moved with circulating CD8+ T-cell counts.

The sequence was obtained from a human donor with chronic lymphocytic leukemia. Material: PBMCs, obtained at disease progression, from a patient treated with ibrutinib. The chain joins TRBV10-3 to TRBJ2-3; D remains ambiguous. CDR3 amino acids: CATNTGDTQYF. In DNA, the CDR3 is TGTGCCACCAATACCGGAGATACGCAGTATTTT.